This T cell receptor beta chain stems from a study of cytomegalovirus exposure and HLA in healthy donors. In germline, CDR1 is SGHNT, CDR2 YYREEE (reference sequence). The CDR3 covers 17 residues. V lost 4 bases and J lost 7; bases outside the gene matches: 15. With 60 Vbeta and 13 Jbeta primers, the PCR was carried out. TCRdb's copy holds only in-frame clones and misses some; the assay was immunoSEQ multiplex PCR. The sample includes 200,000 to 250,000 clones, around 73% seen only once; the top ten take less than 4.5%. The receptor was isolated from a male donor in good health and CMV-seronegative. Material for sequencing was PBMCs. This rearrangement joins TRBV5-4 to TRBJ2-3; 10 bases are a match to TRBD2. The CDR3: CASSRSTSGRSSNTQYF. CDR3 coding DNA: TGTGCCAGCAGCCGCTCGACTAGCGGGCGTTCGTCCAATACGCAGTATTTT.